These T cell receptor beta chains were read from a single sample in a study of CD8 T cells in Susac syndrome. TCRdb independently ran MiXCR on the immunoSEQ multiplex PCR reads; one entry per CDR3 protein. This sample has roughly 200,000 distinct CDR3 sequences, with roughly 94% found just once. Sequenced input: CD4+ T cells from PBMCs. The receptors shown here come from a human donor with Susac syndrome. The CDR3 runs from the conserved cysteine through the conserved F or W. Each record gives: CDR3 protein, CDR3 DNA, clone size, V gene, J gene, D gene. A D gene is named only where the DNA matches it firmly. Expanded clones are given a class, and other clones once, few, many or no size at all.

CASSAGPRADTQYF	TGTGCCAGCAGCGCGGGCCCGAGGGCAGATACGCAGTATTTT	few	TRBV9	TRBJ2-3	NA
CASSVGQGAKNIQYF	TGTGCCAGCAGCGTAGGACAGGGAGCCAAAAACATTCAGTACTTC	NA	TRBV9	TRBJ2-4	TRBD1
CASSPWTPFLGETQYF	TGTGCCAGCAGTCCCTGGACACCTTTCCTAGGGGAGACCCAGTACTTC	NA	TRBV28	TRBJ2-5	NA
CASSLAPGSNYGYTF	TGTGCCAGCAGCTTAGCGCCGGGGTCTAACTATGGCTACACCTTC	NA	TRBV7-2	TRBJ1-2	NA
CATTKGEPRNSNQPQHF	TGTGCCACCACGAAGGGCGAGCCCCGGAATAGCAATCAGCCCCAGCATTTT	NA	TRBV6-2/TRBV6-3	TRBJ1-5	NA
CASSQDDPRVRELWSNQPQHF	TGTGCCAGCAGCCAAGATGATCCCAGAGTCAGGGAGTTATGGAGCAATCAGCCCCAGCATTTT	NA	TRBV3-1	TRBJ1-5	NA
CASSPGHPRNTIYF	TGTGCCAGCAGCCCGGGACACCCTAGAAACACCATATATTTT	NA	TRBV7-2	TRBJ1-3	NA
CSARDREGFYEQYF	TGCAGTGCTAGGGACAGGGAGGGATTCTACGAGCAGTACTTC	NA	TRBV20-1	TRBJ2-7	NA
CASKLGRSTDTQYF	TGTGCCAGCAAACTTGGGCGGAGCACAGATACGCAGTATTTT	once	TRBV12-3/TRBV12-4	TRBJ2-3	NA
CASSFRQGEETQYF	TGTGCCAGCAGTTTTAGGCAGGGTGAGGAGACCCAGTACTTC	NA	TRBV12-3/TRBV12-4	TRBJ2-5	NA
CASSLRRQYQETQYF	TGCGCCAGCAGCTTACGCCGACAGTACCAAGAGACCCAGTACTTC	NA	TRBV5-1	TRBJ2-5	NA
CASSLEPGTGYEQYF	TGTGCCAGCAGCTTAGAACCCGGGACAGGCTACGAGCAGTACTTC	NA	TRBV11-2	TRBJ2-7	TRBD1
CSASLARNTGELFF	TGCAGTGCTAGTCTCGCCAGGAACACCGGGGAGCTGTTTTTT	NA	TRBV20-1	TRBJ2-2	NA
CASSLAVFETQYF	TGTGCCAGCAGCTTAGCTGTTTTTGAGACCCAGTACTTC	NA	TRBV11-3	TRBJ2-5	NA
CASSLAHRTSYNEQFF	TGTGCCAGCAGCTTAGCGCACAGGACTTCCTACAATGAGCAGTTCTTC	NA	TRBV7-2	TRBJ2-1	NA